The 9 T cell receptor beta chains reported below all come from one sample, sequenced in a study of blood T cells in healthy people across ages. Combining a sample-barcoded 5' primer with a J-beta primer mix, a second PCR ran for roughly 7 to 12 cycles. Via MiXCR, TCRdb re-called the 5' RACE reads, giving one row per CDR3 protein. The sample yields roughly 680,000 distinct CDR3 sequences, roughly 21% seen once. Sequenced input: blood. The receptor set was obtained from a man in his sixties or seventies in good health.

This clonotype was detected a few times. The CDR3 ends on some other residue instead of the conserved phenylalanine or tryptophan, so this is likely a read error. This rearrangement joins TRBV4-3 to TRBJ1-4, with D unclear. The CDR3 is 13 amino acids. The V gene's germline CDR1 is LGHNA and CDR2 YSLEER. V was shortened by 2 bases and J by 8 bases, with 9 bases between the two germline ends. The CDR3 nucleotides read TGCGCCAGCAGCCAAAGACGAGGGGAAAAACTGTTTTCT. As protein: CASSQRRGEKLFS.

The V and J genes are TRBV7-8 and TRBJ2-5; 11 bases are shared with TRBD2. Trimming removed 5 bases from V and 1 base from J; junction bases left unmatched: 6. Germline CDR1 reads SGHVS; CDR2 reads FQNEAQ. The CDR3 length is 16 residues. CDR3 residues: CASSGLAGTTQETQYF. In DNA, the CDR3 is TGTGCCAGCAGCGGACTAGCGGGCACCACCCAAGAGACCCAGTACTTC.

V is TRBV25-1 and J is TRBJ2-7, with 8 bases identical to TRBD1. The germline CDR1 and CDR2 sequences are MGHDK and SYGVNS. The CDR3 covers 12 residues. V shed 5 bases and J 7 bases; nucleotides not matched to a gene: 4. CDR3 bases: TGTGCCAGCAGTAGAAGGACAGGGGAGCAGTACTTC. It translates to CASSRRTGEQYF.

The table lists this clonotype with a few counts. The chain joins TRBV19 to TRBJ1-1; D is unresolved. V was cut by 4 bases and J by 4 bases, with 10 bases left in between. Germline V CDR1 and CDR2: LNHDA, SQIVND (reference sequence). CDR3 size: 13 residues. This chain's CDR3 is CASSKRESTEAFF. For the CDR3, the DNA is TGTGCCAGTAGTAAAAGGGAGAGCACTGAAGCTTTCTTT.

The chain employs TRBV2 and TRBJ2-7; the D gene is possibly TRBD1 (6 bases). This CDR3 has 15 amino acids. Trimming removed 6 bases at V and 6 bases at J, with 21 bases between. The V gene's germline CDR1 is SNHLY and CDR2 FYNNEI. The CDR3 nucleotides read TGTGCCAGCAGGCGGGCCTCAACAGGGTCTGGCGAGCAGTACTTC. As protein: CASRRASTGSGEQYF.

The chain links TRBV7-2 to TRBJ2-4; possibly TRBD2 for D (5 bases). Germline V gene lookup returns CDR1 SGHTA and CDR2 FQGNSA. This CDR3 is built from 16 residues. Trimming cost V 1 base and J 4 bases, with 14 bases left between them. The CDR3: CASSLVFGSAKNIQYF. The CDR3 bases are TGTGCCAGCAGCTTAGTTTTTGGTAGCGCGAAAAACATTCAGTACTTC. The variable domain in full, completed from reference TRBV7-2 and TRBJ2-4, reads GAGVSQSPSNKVTEKGKDVELRCDPISGHTALYWYRQSLGQGLEFLIYFQGNSAPDKSGLPSDRFSAERTGGSVSTLTIQRTQQEDSAVYLCASSLVFGSAKNIQYFGAGTRLSVL.

The V gene is TRBV28, the J gene TRBJ2-7, with D unresolved. V was trimmed by 6 bases and J by 0 bases, leaving 15 bases between them. Germline V gene data show CDR1 as MDHEN and CDR2 as SYDVKM. This CDR3 comprises 15 residues. CDR3 in DNA: TGTGCCAGCAGCCCAACAACCAGTCGCTCCTACGAGCAGTACTTC. Translating it yields CASSPTTSRSYEQYF.

The V gene is TRBV6-2 or TRBV6-3, the J gene TRBJ2-7; 8 bases fit TRBD2. The CDR3 contains 13 residues. Germline CDR1 is MNHEY and CDR2 is SVGEGT. With V trimmed by 7 bases and J by 2 bases, 4 bases remained unmatched. The CDR3 DNA sequence: TGTGCCAGCAAGGAGGGACTAGCCTACGAGCAGTACTTC. The encoded protein is CASKEGLAYEQYF.

This clonotype was detected many times. A read error may account for a junction end that differs from germline. The chain is built from TRBV7-7 and TRBJ2-1; D might be TRBD1 (5 bases). Germline-derived CDR1 and CDR2 are SSHAT and FNYEAQ (reference sequence). This CDR3 has 15 residues. The chain's CDR3 is CASSLGAFSYNEQFF. The CDR3 coding sequence is TGTGCTAGCAGCTTAGGGGCCTTCTCCTACAATGAGCAGTTCTTC.